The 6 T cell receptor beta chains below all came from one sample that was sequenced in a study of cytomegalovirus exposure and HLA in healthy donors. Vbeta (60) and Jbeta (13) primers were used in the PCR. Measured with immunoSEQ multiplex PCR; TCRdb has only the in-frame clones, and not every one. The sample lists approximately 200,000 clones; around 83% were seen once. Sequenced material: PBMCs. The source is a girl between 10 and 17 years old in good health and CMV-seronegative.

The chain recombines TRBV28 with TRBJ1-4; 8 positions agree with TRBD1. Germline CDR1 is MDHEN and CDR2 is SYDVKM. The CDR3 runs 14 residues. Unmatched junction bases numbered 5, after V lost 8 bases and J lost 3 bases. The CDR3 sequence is CASYDRGANEKLFF. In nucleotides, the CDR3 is TGTGCCAGCTATGACAGGGGAGCTAATGAAAAACTGTTTTTT.

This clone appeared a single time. CDR3 coding DNA: TGTGCCAGCAGCCCCGGGACAGGGCGAACTGAAGCTTTCTTT. Residues: CASSPGTGRTEAFF. V usage is TRBV5-4 and J usage is TRBJ1-1; 9 bases fit TRBD1. CDR3 size: 14 residues. Looked up from germline, CDR1 is SGHNT and CDR2 is YYREEE (reference sequence). The J segment lost 5 bases and the V segment lost 4 bases, leaving 6 bases of the junction unmatched.

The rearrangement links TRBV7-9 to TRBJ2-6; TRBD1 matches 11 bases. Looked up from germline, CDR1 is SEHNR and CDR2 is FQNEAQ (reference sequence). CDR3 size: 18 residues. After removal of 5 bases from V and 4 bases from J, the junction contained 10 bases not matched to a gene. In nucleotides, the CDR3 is TGTGCCAGCAGCCTCCCCCGGGACAGGGGGTCCGGGGCCAACGTCCTGACTTTC. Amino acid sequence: CASSLPRDRGSGANVLTF.

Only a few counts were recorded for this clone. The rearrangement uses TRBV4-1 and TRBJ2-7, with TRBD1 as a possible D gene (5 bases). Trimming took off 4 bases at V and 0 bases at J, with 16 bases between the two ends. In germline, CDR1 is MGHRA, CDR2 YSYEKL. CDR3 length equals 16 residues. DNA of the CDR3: TGCGCCAGCAGCCGAAGCAGGGTCCAGAGCTCCTACGAGCAGTACTTC. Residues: CASSRSRVQSSYEQYF.

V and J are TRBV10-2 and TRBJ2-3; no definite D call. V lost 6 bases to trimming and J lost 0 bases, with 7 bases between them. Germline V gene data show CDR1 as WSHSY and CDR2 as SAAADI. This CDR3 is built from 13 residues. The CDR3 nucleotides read TGCGCCAGCAGCGTCCTTAGCACAGATACGCAGTATTTT. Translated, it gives CASSVLSTDTQYF.

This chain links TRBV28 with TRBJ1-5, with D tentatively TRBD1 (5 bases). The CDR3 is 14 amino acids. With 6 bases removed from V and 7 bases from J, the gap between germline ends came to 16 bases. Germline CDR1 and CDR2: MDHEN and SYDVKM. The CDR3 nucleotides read TGTGCCAGCAGCATACCCCAGGGCCGGCAGCCCCAGCATTTT. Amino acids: CASSIPQGRQPQHF. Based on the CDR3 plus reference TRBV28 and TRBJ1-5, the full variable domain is DVKVTQSSRYLVKRTGEKVFLECVQDMDHENMFWYRQDPGLGLRLIYFSYDVKMKEKGDIPEGYSVSREKKERFSLILESASTNQTSMYLCASSIPQGRQPQHFGDGTRLSIL.